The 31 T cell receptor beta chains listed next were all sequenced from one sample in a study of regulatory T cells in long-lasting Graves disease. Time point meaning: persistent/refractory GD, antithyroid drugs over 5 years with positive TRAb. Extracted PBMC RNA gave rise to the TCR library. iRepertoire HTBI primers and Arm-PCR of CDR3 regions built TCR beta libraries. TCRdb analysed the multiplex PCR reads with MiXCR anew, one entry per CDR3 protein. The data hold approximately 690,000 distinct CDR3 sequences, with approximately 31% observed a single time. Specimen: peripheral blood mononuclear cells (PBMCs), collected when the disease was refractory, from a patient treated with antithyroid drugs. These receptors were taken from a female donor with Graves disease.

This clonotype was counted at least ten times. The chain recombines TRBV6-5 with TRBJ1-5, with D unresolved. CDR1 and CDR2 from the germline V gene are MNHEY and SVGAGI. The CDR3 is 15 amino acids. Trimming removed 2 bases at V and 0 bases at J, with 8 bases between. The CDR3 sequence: CASSYTGVSNQPQHF. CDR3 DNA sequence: TGTGCCAGCAGTTACACTGGGGTTAGCAATCAGCCCCAGCATTTT.

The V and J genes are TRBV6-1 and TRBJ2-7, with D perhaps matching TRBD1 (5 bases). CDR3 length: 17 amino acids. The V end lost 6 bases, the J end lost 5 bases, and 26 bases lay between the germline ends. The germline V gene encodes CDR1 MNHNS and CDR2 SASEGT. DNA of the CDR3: TGTGCCAGCAGGGGGCATCGGGCTAGTCGTACCCGGGACGAGCAGTACTTC. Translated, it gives CASRGHRASRTRDEQYF.

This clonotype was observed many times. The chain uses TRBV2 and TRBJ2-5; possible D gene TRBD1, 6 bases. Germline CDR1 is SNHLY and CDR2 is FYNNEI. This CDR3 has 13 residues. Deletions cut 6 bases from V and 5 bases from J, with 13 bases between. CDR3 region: CASRSGVEETQYF. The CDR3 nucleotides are TGTGCCAGCAGATCAGGGGTGGAGGAGACCCAGTACTTC. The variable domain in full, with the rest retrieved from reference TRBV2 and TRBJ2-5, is EPEVTQTPSHQVTQMGQEVILRCVPISNHLYFYWYRQILGQKVEFLVSFYNNEISEKSEIFDDQFSVERPDGSNFTLKIRSTKLEDSAMYFCASRSGVEETQYFGPGTRLLVL.

CDR3 sequence reads: CAGRKTGDSYEQYF. DNA for the CDR3: TGTGCCGGAAGAAAGACAGGGGACTCCTACGAGCAGTACTTC. This rearrangement joins TRBV6-1 to TRBJ2-7; 8 bases are shared with TRBD1. Losses at the gene ends were 11 bases for V and 0 bases for J; bases not matched to a gene: 9. This CDR3 spans 14 amino acids. Germline loops: CDR1 MNHNS, CDR2 SASEGT.

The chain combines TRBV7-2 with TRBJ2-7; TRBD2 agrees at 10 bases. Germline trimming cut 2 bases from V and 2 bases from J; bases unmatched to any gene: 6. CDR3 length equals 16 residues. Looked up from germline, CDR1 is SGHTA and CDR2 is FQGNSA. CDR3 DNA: TGTGCCAGCAGCTTATATCTAGCGGGAGAAGCCTACGAGCAGTACTTC. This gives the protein CASSLYLAGEAYEQYF.

CDR3 sequence: CASSLRGQENQPQHF. The CDR3, as DNA: TGTGCCAGCAGCTTACGGGGACAGGAAAATCAGCCCCAGCATTTT. V gene TRBV7-2 combines with J gene TRBJ1-5; the match to TRBD1 covers 8 bases. This CDR3 is 15 amino acids long. V shed 2 bases and J 4 bases; nucleotides not matched to a gene: 4. Germline V gene sequence: CDR1 SGHTA, CDR2 FQGNSA.

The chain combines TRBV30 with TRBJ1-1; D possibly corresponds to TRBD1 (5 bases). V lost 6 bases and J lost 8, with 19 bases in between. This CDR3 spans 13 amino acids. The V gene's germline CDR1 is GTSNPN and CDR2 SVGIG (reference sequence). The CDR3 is CACGGWQPKEAFF. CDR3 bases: TGTGCCTGTGGGGGATGGCAGCCGAAAGAAGCTTTCTTT.

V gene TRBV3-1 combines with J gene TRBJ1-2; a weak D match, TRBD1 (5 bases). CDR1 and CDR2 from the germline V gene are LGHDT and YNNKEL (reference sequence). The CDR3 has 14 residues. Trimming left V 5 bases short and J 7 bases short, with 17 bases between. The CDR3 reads CASSSGSLGGGYTF. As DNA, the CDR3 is TGTGCCAGCAGCTCGGGGTCCCTTGGGGGTGGCTACACCTTC.

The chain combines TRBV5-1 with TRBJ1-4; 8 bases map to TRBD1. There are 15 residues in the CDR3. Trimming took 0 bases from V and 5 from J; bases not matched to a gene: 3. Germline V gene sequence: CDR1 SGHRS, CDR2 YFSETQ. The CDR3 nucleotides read TGCGCCAGCAGCTTGGCCCGGACAGGGAATGAAAAACTGTTTTTT. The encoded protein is CASSLARTGNEKLFF. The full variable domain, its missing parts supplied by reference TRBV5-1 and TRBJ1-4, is KAGVTQTPRYLIKTRGQQVTLSCSPISGHRSVSWYQQTPGQGLQFLFEYFSETQRNKGNFPGRFSGRQFSNSRSEMNVSTLELGDSALYLCASSLARTGNEKLFFGSGTQLSVL.

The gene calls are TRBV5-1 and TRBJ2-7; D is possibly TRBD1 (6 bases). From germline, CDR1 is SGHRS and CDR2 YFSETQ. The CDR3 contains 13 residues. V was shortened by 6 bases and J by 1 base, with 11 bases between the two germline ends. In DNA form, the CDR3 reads TGCGCCAGCAACAGGGACGGTTCCTACGAGCAGTACTTC. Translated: CASNRDGSYEQYF.

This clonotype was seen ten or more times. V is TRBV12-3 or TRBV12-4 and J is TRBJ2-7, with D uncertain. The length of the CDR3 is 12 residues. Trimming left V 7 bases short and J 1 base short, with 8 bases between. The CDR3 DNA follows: TGTGCCAGCACCAAAGAATCCTACGAGCAGTACTTC. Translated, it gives CASTKESYEQYF.

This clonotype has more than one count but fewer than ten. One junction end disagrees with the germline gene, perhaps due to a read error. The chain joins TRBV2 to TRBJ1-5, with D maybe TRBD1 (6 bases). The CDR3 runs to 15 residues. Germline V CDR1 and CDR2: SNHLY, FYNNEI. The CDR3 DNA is TGTGCCAGCAGCGAAGACAGGTTTTCGGTTCAGCCCCAGCATTTT. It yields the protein CASSEDRFSVQPQHF.

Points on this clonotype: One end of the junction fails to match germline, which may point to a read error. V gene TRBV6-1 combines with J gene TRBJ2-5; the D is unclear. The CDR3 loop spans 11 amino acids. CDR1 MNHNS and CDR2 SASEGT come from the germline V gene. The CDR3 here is CASSRQETQHF. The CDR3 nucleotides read TGTGCCAGCAGTAGGCAAGAGACCCAGCACTTC.

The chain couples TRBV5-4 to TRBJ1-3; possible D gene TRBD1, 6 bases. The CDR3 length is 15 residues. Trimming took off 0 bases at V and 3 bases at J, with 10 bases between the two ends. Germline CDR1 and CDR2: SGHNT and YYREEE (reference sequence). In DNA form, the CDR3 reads TGTGCCAGCAGCTTGGGACGGACAGATGGAAACACCATATATTTT. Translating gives CASSLGRTDGNTIYF.

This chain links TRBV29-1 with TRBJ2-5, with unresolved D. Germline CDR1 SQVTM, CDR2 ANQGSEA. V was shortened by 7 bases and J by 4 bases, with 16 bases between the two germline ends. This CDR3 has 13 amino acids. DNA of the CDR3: TGCAGCGCCCAGGCCCTAACTACAGAGACCCAGTACTTC. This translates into CSAQALTTETQYF.

DNA for the CDR3: TGTGCCAGCAGCGGGAGGACACTCACCGGGGAGCTGTTTTTT. This sequence encodes CASSGRTLTGELFF. J is TRBJ2-2 and V is TRBV11-2; a weak D match, TRBD2 (6 bases). This CDR3 contains 14 residues. V lost 5 bases and J 4 bases, leaving 11 bases between the germline ends. The V gene's germline CDR1 is SGHAT and CDR2 FQNNGV.

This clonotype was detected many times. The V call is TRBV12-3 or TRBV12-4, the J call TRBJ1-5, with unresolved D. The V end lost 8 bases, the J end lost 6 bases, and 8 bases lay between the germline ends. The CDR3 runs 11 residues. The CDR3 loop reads CASGGGQPQHF. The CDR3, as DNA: TGTGCCAGCGGTGGTGGTCAGCCCCAGCATTTT.

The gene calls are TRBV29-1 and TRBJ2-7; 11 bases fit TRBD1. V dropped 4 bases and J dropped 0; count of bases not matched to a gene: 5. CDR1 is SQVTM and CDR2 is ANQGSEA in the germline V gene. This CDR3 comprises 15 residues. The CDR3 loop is CSVGRTGGVSYEQYF. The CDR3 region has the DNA TGCAGCGTTGGCAGGACAGGGGGCGTCTCCTACGAGCAGTACTTC.

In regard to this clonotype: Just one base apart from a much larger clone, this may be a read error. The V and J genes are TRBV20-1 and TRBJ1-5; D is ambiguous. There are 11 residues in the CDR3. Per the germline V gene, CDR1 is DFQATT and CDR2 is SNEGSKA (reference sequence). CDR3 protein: CSAGDVGPQHF. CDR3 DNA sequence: TGCAGTGCTGGAGATGTGGGACCCCAGCATTTT.

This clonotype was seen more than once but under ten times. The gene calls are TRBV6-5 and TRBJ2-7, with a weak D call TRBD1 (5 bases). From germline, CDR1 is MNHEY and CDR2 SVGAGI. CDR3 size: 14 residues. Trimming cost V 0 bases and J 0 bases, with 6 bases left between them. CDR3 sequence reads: CASSYSRASYEQYF. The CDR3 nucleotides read TGTGCCAGCAGTTACTCCAGGGCCTCCTACGAGCAGTACTTC.

CDR3 residues: CASSADETQYF. The CDR3 DNA reads TGCGCCAGCTCAGCGGATGAGACCCAGTACTTC. This chain connects TRBV5-1 to TRBJ2-5, with D maybe TRBD2 (5 bases). The CDR3 runs to 11 residues. V was trimmed by 7 bases and J by 5 bases, leaving 9 bases between them. Germline V gene sequence: CDR1 SGHRS, CDR2 YFSETQ. Filled out from reference TRBV5-1 and TRBJ2-5, the complete variable domain reads KAGVTQTPRYLIKTRGQQVTLSCSPISGHRSVSWYQQTPGQGLQFLFEYFSETQRNKGNFPGRFSGRQFSNSRSEMNVSTLELGDSALYLCASSADETQYFGPGTRLLVL.

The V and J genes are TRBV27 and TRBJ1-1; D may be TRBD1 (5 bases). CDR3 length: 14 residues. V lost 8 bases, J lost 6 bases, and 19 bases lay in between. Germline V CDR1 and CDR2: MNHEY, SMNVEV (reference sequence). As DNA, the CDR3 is TGTGCCAGCGCCACTTCAGGGCTCTACGCTGAAGCTTTCTTT. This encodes CASATSGLYAEAFF.

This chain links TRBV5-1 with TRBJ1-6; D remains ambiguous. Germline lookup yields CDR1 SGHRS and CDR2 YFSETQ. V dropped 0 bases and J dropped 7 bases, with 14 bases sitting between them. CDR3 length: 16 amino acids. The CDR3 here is CASSLELNTLNSPLHF. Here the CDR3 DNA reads TGCGCCAGCAGCTTGGAGTTGAACACCCTCAATTCACCCCTCCACTTT.

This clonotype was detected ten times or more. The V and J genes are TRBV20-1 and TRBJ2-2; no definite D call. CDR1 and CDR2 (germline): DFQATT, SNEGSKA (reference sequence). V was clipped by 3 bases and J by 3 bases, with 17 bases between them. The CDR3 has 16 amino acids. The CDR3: CSARGLGRPDTGELFF. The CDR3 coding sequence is TGCAGTGCTAGGGGCCTCGGGCGGCCAGACACCGGGGAGCTGTTTTTT.

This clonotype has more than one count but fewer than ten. The CDR3 reads CASSPRDRDGVRETQYF. Here the CDR3 DNA reads TGTGCCAGCTCACCACGGGACAGGGACGGAGTAAGAGAGACCCAGTACTTC. The chain recombines TRBV18 with TRBJ2-5; 9 bases align to TRBD1. The germline V gene encodes CDR1 KGHSH and CDR2 LQKENI. Trimming cost V 1 base and J 4 bases; bases outside gene matches: 10. The CDR3 totals 17 residues.

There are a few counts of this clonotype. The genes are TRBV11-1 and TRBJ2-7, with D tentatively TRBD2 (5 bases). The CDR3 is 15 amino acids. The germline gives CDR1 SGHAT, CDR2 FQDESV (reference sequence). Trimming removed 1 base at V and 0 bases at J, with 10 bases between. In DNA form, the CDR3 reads TGTGCCAGCAGCTTAGGGGGAGATAACTCCTACGAGCAGTACTTC. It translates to CASSLGGDNSYEQYF.

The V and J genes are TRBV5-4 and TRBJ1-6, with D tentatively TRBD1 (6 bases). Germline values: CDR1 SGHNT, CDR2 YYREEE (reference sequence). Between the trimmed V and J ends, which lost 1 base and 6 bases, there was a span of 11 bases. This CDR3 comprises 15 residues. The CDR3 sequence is CASSLKTGINSPLHF. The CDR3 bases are TGTGCCAGCAGCTTGAAGACAGGCATTAATTCACCCCTCCACTTT.

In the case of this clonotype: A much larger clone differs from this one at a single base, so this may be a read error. CDR3 DNA: TGTGTCAGCAGTTTTTCCGGGACAGGCCACAATCAGCCCCAGCATTTT. This codes for CVSSFSGTGHNQPQHF. This chain connects TRBV28 to TRBJ1-5; the match to TRBD1 covers 8 bases. The germline gives CDR1 MDHEN, CDR2 SYDVKM. The CDR3 has 16 amino acids.

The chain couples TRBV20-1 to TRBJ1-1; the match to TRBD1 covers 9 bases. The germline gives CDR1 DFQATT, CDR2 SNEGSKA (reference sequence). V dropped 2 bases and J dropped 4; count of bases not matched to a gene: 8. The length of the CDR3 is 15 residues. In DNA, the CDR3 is TGCAGTGCTAGACCCCACAGGGGGCGCCTCACTGAAGCTTTCTTT. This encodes CSARPHRGRLTEAFF.

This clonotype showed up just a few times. Here the CDR3 DNA reads TGTGCCAGCAGTTTAATGTTCGCCGGAGCAAATTCACCCCTCCACTTT. Protein sequence: CASSLMFAGANSPLHF. This chain uses TRBV12-3 or TRBV12-4 with TRBJ1-6; the D is unclear. The V gene lost 2 bases and the J gene lost 7 bases, with 15 bases spanning the gap. CDR3 size: 16 residues.

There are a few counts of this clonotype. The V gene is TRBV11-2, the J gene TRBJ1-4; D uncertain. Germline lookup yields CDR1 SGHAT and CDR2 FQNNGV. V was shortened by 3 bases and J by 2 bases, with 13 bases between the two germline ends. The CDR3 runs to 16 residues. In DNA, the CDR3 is TGTGCCAGCAGCTTCTTGATGGGGTCTACTAATGAAAAACTGTTTTTT. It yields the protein CASSFLMGSTNEKLFF.